This T cell receptor (beta chain) was recovered during a study of cytomegalovirus exposure and HLA in healthy donors. Trimming shortened V by 4 bases and J by 1 base, and 14 bases separated the two germline ends. In germline, CDR1 is ENHRY, CDR2 SYGVKD. The CDR3 length is 16 residues. On this clone itself: Its specificity is not known.

Whole-study results and caveats: In an earlier analysis, most TCR beta V segments were productive about 87% or about 30% of the time. Later, an analysis found that common viral pathogens appeared to be linked with several of the most significant clusters. Certain indistinguishable V segments, among them TRBV6-2 and TRBV6-3, were excluded.

The PCR employed 60 Vbeta primers together with 13 Jbeta primers. Some clones are missing from TCRdb's copy, which holds only in-frame ones; the method was immunoSEQ multiplex PCR. The sample yields approximately 100,000 clones, about 70% seen once. The TCR was taken from a woman aged 40-49 years in good health and CMV-seropositive. Sequencing was performed on PBMCs. J is TRBJ2-1 and V is TRBV10-3; D possibly corresponds to TRBD2 (5 bases). This chain's CDR3 is CAISGREGRSYNEQFF. CDR3 bases: TGTGCCATCAGTGGGAGAGAGGGCAGGTCCTACAATGAGCAGTTCTTC.